This TCR beta chain was identified in a study of T cells in Graves' hyperthyroidism and ophthalmopathy. Study results and limitations: Most expanded thyroid clonotypes above 0.001 recurred in blood. Model-based prediction identified ophthalmopathy a median 6.5 months prior to its onset.

RNA transcripts gave rise to amplified TCR beta CDR3 regions. Carried out on the TCR CDR3, a first-round RT-PCR used the HTBI primer set. TCRdb independently ran MiXCR on the multiplex PCR reads; one entry per CDR3 protein. The repertoire holds fewer than 550,000 distinct CDR3 sequences, with around 22% as singletons. From germline, CDR1 is MGHRA and CDR2 YSYEKL. V lost 5 bases to trimming and J lost 5 bases; unmatched junction nucleotides: 8. The CDR3 runs to 14 residues. This clonotype was recorded many times. Its antigen is as yet unknown. Duration under 3 months, a NOSPECS grade of at least 4, and a Clinical Activity Score of at least 3 characterized the ophthalmopathy patients. Fresh peripheral blood, about 9.3 ml, yielded the PBMCs.

The J gene is TRBJ2-7, the V gene TRBV4-1, with 8 bases that match TRBD1. Specimen: blood. This sequence originates from a woman under 40 with Graves' ophthalmopathy. CDR3 residues: CASSTPGGSDEQYF. CDR3 DNA sequence: TGCGCCAGCAGCACTCCAGGGGGCAGCGACGAGCAGTACTTC.